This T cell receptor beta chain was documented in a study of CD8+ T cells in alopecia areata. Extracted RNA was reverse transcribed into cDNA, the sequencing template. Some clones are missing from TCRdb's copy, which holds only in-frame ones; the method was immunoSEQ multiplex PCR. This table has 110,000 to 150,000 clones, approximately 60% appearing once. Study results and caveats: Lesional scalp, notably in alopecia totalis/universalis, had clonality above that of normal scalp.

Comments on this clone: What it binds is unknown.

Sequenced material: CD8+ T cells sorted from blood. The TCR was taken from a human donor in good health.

The CDR3 protein is CSVDWGYEQYF. The CDR3 region has the DNA TGCAGCGTTGATTGGGGCTACGAGCAGTACTTC. The V gene is TRBV29-1, the J gene TRBJ2-7; no clear D. This CDR3 has 11 amino acids. Trimming stripped 3 bases from V and 3 bases from J, with 6 bases between. Germline V lookup: CDR1 SQVTM, CDR2 ANQGSEA.